The 13 T cell receptor beta chains below come from one sample, sequenced in a study of T cell responses to AZD1222 COVID-19 vaccine. Repertoires were generated with immunoSEQ multiplex PCR, while TCRdb's copy carries only in-frame clones and drops some. In the table there are 100,000 or so clones, 88% of which are singletons. Here the sequenced sample was peripheral blood, taken on day 0 of AZD1222 vaccination. The receptors come from an adult in good health.

The V gene is TRBV6-5, the J gene TRBJ2-7; D might be TRBD2 (5 bases). Trimming cost V 8 bases and J 0 bases, with 11 bases left between them. Germline values: CDR1 MNHEY, CDR2 SVGAGI. The CDR3 loop spans 13 amino acids. This CDR3 reads CASCRADSYEQYF. In DNA form, the CDR3 reads TGTGCCAGCTGCCGAGCGGACTCCTACGAGCAGTACTTC.

The chain has TRBV20-1 and TRBJ1-2; possibly TRBD1 for D (6 bases). V was cut by 5 bases and J by 13 bases, with 14 bases left in between. The CDR3 has 10 amino acids. Germline V lookup: CDR1 DFQATT, CDR2 SNEGSKA (reference sequence). CDR3 sequence reads: CSAHQGISTF. The CDR3 nucleotides read TGCAGTGCTCATCAGGGGATCAGCACCTTC.

This chain connects TRBV7-2 to TRBJ2-1, with 8 bases identical to TRBD2. The CDR3 consists of 13 residues. V gave up 5 bases and J gave up 6 bases; unmatched junction bases: 3. CDR1 is SGHTA, CDR2 FQGNSA, per germline. The CDR3 nucleotides read TGTGCCAGCAGCGTTACTAGCGGCAATGAGCAGTTCTTC. Protein sequence: CASSVTSGNEQFF.

This chain joins TRBV19 and TRBJ2-6; either TRBD1 or TRBD2 may supply D (7 bases each). There are 17 residues in the CDR3. The V gene's germline CDR1 is LNHDA and CDR2 SQIVND (reference sequence). The germline V and J ends were trimmed by 2 bases and 0 bases, with 11 bases remaining between them. The CDR3 DNA reads TGTGCCAGTAGTATACAGGGGGGGAACTCTGGGGCCAACGTCCTGACTTTC. Translated, it gives CASSIQGGNSGANVLTF.

The rearrangement uses TRBV29-1 and TRBJ1-1; a possible D gene is TRBD1 (5 bases). CDR1 is SQVTM, CDR2 ANQGSEA, per germline. V was shortened by 6 bases and J by 0 bases, with 8 bases between the two germline ends. The CDR3 consists of 12 residues. Here the CDR3 DNA reads TGCAGCGTCCAGGGAATGAACACTGAAGCTTTCTTT. Translated: CSVQGMNTEAFF.

DNA for the CDR3: TGTGCCTGGCGACGCAGCTCCTGGGATTCACCCCTCCACTTT. Protein: CAWRRSSWDSPLHF. The chain has TRBV30 and TRBJ1-6; D unresolved. The length of the CDR3 is 14 residues. Trimming shortened V by 5 bases and J by 8 bases, and 16 bases separated the two germline ends. The V gene's germline CDR1 is GTSNPN and CDR2 SVGIG (reference sequence).

V usage is TRBV2 and J usage is TRBJ1-2; the D gene is possibly TRBD1 (6 bases). The CDR3 loop spans 14 amino acids. Germline values: CDR1 SNHLY, CDR2 FYNNEI. The ends were cut back, 3 bases at V and 8 bases at J, with 16 bases in the middle. DNA for the CDR3: TGTGCCAGCAGTGACATGGGGACAATCAACGGCTACACCTTC. It specifies CASSDMGTINGYTF. Drawing the rest from reference TRBV2 and TRBJ1-2, the complete variable domain is EPEVTQTPSHQVTQMGQEVILRCVPISNHLYFYWYRQILGQKVEFLVSFYNNEISEKSEIFDDQFSVERPDGSNFTLKIRSTKLEDSAMYFCASSDMGTINGYTFGSGTRLTVV.

The chain carries TRBV6-2 or TRBV6-3 and TRBJ2-5; maybe TRBD1 (6 bases). V lost 4 bases and J lost 5, with 8 bases in between. Germline V gene sequence: CDR1 MNHEY, CDR2 SVGEGT. CDR3 size: 12 residues. The CDR3 DNA sequence: TGTGCCAGCAGTTCAGGGGTTGAGACCCAGTACTTC. This encodes CASSSGVETQYF.

V gene TRBV4-1 combines with J gene TRBJ1-1, with D unclear. Germline V lookup: CDR1 MGHRA, CDR2 YSYEKL. V was pared by 2 bases and J by 1 base, with 11 bases between. This CDR3 is built from 15 residues. Here the CDR3 reads CASSQSLEGNTEAFF. DNA for the CDR3: TGCGCCAGCAGCCAAAGCCTGGAGGGGAACACTGAAGCTTTCTTT.

The rearrangement joins TRBV7-3 to TRBJ2-1; 7 bases fit TRBD1. V shed 3 bases and J 9 bases; nucleotides not matched to a gene: 5. There are 13 residues in the CDR3. Germline values: CDR1 SGHTA, CDR2 FQGTGA. The DNA for the CDR3 is TGTGCCAGCAGCTTCACAGGGGACGGTGAGCAGTTCTTC. Protein product: CASSFTGDGEQFF.

The chain employs TRBV4-3 and TRBJ1-4; 10 bases align to TRBD1. The V and J ends lost 0 bases and 5 bases, in that order; junction bases with no gene match: 3. The CDR3 has 16 amino acids. Germline CDR1 reads LGHNA; CDR2 reads YSLEER. DNA of the CDR3: TGCGCCAGCAGCCAAGATAGGGGACAGGGGAATGAAAAACTGTTTTTT. This codes for CASSQDRGQGNEKLFF.

V is TRBV30 and J is TRBJ2-1, with D uncertain. The germline V gene has CDR1 GTSNPN and CDR2 SVGIG (reference sequence). The V end lost 0 bases, the J end lost 7 bases, and 16 bases lay between the germline ends. CDR3 length equals 15 residues. In DNA, the CDR3 is TGTGCCTGGAGTGTACTTCTGGGATCCGGGAATGAGCAGTTCTTC. This translates into CAWSVLLGSGNEQFF.

The V and J genes are TRBV27 and TRBJ2-7; D remains ambiguous. Trimming removed 4 bases at V and 3 bases at J, with 13 bases between. In germline, CDR1 is MNHEY, CDR2 SMNVEV (reference sequence). The CDR3 has 14 amino acids. The CDR3 reads CASSSDGNGYEQYF. CDR3 nucleotides: TGTGCCAGCAGTTCGGACGGAAACGGCTACGAGCAGTACTTC.